This T cell receptor (beta chain) stems from a study of T cell changes during pregnancy in multiple sclerosis. The protocol was immunoSEQ multiplex PCR, while the TCRdb copy is restricted to in-frame clones and leaves out a portion. The table records 60,000 to 90,000 clones, roughly 90% of them present only once. V lost 3 bases and J lost 6; bases outside the gene matches: 4. Per the germline V gene, CDR1 is ENHRY and CDR2 is SYGVKD. The length of the CDR3 is 15 residues. The V and J genes are TRBV10-3 and TRBJ2-3, with TRBD2 matching over 12 bases. Source: peripheral blood, taken in the first trimester of pregnancy. This TCR derives from a female donor in good health, enrolled as a control in a pregnancy study. The CDR3 loop is CAISETSGRPDTQYF. The CDR3 bases are TGTGCCATCAGTGAAACTAGCGGGAGGCCGGATACGCAGTATTTT.